This entry describes one T cell receptor (beta chain). In assigning cohorts, the study relied on participant-reported clinical history. This sample was included in a study of blood T cell repertoires in COVID-19. Authors' analysis steps: It was from reference gene primer amplification that nucleated cell counts were estimated. Sequenced by immunoSEQ multiplex PCR; TCRdb stores in-frame clones only, minus some. The V and J calls and clone size come from that table; D and trimming were worked out from the DNA. Of about 250,000 clones in the sample, around 84% were seen once. The sequence derives from a man aged 40-50 years who had recovered from COVID-19. Sequenced: PBMCs or T cells enriched from blood (not recorded which).

As DNA, the CDR3 is TGTGCCAGCAGCCTCCTCGGTAGCAATCAGCCCCAGCATTTT. As protein: CASSLLGSNQPQHF. V gene TRBV7-8 combines with J gene TRBJ1-5; D not resolved. The V end was cut by 5 bases, the J end by 0 bases, with 8 bases between. Germline values: CDR1 SGHVS, CDR2 FQNEAQ. The CDR3 runs 14 residues.